The 3 T cell receptor beta chains in this list originate from one sample, sequenced in a study of regulatory T cells in long-lasting Graves disease. Library construction for TCR beta used iRepertoire HTBI primers and Arm-PCR of CDR3 regions. TCRdb independently ran MiXCR on the multiplex PCR reads; one entry per CDR3 protein. Of about 560,000 distinct CDR3 sequences in the sample, about 16% are singletons; the top ten hold around 13%. Time point here: newly diagnosed GD, antithyroid drugs for less than 3 months. PBMC-extracted RNA yielded the TCR library. These data also formed part of another study, on T cells in Graves' hyperthyroidism and ophthalmopathy.

Sequencing used peripheral blood mononuclear cells (PBMCs), obtained at new diagnosis, from a patient treated with antithyroid drugs. These receptors were obtained from a man aged 18 to 29 with Graves disease.

There are many counts of this clonotype. The V call is TRBV12-3 or TRBV12-4, the J call TRBJ1-1; a possible D gene is TRBD1 (5 bases). The CDR3 covers 16 residues. V lost 3 bases and J 4 bases, leaving 18 bases between the germline ends. CDR3: CASSFDYGGLGTEAFF. The CDR3 DNA reads as TGTGCCAGCAGTTTCGACTACGGGGGATTGGGCACTGAAGCTTTCTTT.

In its sample, this clonotype was seen a few times. The J gene is TRBJ2-1, the V gene TRBV14; D is ambiguous. The CDR3 has 19 amino acids. Germline CDR1 reads SGHDN; CDR2 reads FVKESK. Trimming shortened V by 5 bases and J by 0 bases, and 23 bases separated the two germline ends. The CDR3 sequence: CASSTTWADLSSSYNEQFF. CDR3 DNA: TGTGCCAGCAGCACAACCTGGGCCGACTTGTCTAGCTCCTACAATGAGCAGTTCTTC.

This clonotype showed up many times. The rearrangement uses TRBV30 and TRBJ2-3; D possibly corresponds to TRBD2 (5 bases). The CDR3 loop spans 15 amino acids. The germline gives CDR1 GTSNPN, CDR2 SVGIG (reference sequence). The V and J ends lost 1 base and 0 bases respectively, with 11 bases between them. The CDR3 region has the DNA TGTGCCTGGAGTGGAGAGGCGGGTAGCACAGATACGCAGTATTTT. It yields the protein CAWSGEAGSTDTQYF.